The T cell receptor (beta chain) under discussion was sequenced for a study of CXCR3-negative and CXCR3-positive naive CD8 T cells. Study-wide results and limits: Whereas memory cells differed, naive CXCR3-negative and CXCR3-positive cells shared similar TRBV-TRBJ usage. For memory CD8+ cells diversity was much lower, but both naive subsets had comparably high diversity. Naive cells that were CXCR3-positive had more hydrophobic TRB CDR3s (compared with CXCR3-negative naive cells).

UMI-labeled 5' RACE yielded the TRB cDNA libraries. TCRdb reprocessed the 5' RACE reads and reports one entry per CDR3 protein, with no DNA. Here the sample table reports some 85,000 distinct CDR3 sequences. Turning to this clonotype: Its antigen remains unidentified.

The CDR3 spans 16 residues. Germline CDR1 and CDR2: MNHEY and SVGAGI. V and J are TRBV6-5 and TRBJ2-1; TCRdb proposes TRBD1, but this gene call is untestable without DNA. This TCR came from a human donor in good health. Some clones in this sample may be carry-over from other donors' samples. The specimen was naive CXCR3+ CD8+ T cells from blood. Subset specified: CD45RO-CCR7+CD27+CD95- naive CD8+ T cells expressing CXCR3 (TNR3+). The CDR3 loop reads CASSYWAASSYNEQFF.